A selection of T cell receptor beta chains follows, all from one sample in a study of shared clonotypes between healthy human individuals. Using immunoSEQ multiplex PCR, the repertoire was profiled, and TCRdb retains in-frame clones only, with some absent. The data contain around 2.1 million clones, about 93% of them singletons. The sequenced material came from naive CD8+ T cells from PBMCs. These receptors originate from a man aged 18 to 29 in good health. Some clones in this sample may be carry-over from other donors' samples. Both conserved end residues are part of each CDR3. The D gene is left open where the match is weak. Not all rows give a size; the values are once, few, many and, for expanded clones, a class.

v_call,d_call,clone_size,cdr3_length,j_call,cdr3_nt,cdr3_aa
TRBV15,NA,NA,13,TRBJ1-1,TGTGCCACCAGCAGAGTAGAAGGCCCGGACGCTTTCTTT,CATSRVEGPDAFF
TRBV28,NA,NA,14,TRBJ1-3,TGTGCCAGCAGTCCTTCGCGGCCCGGAAACACCATATATTTT,CASSPSRPGNTIYF
TRBV7-9,NA,once,12,TRBJ2-5,TGTGCCGGAGGAGACACCAGGGAGACCCAGTACTTC,CAGGDTRETQYF
TRBV6-5,NA,few,16,TRBJ1-1,TGTGCCAGCAGTTACGCGGCAGATGGTCAGAACACTGAAGCTTTCTTT,CASSYAADGQNTEAFF
TRBV6-8,NA,NA,17,TRBJ1-5,TGTGCCAGCAGTTATACTCCCACGGGAGGGAGCAATCAGCCCCAGCATTTT,CASSYTPTGGSNQPQHF
TRBV7-9,TRBD2,NA,16,TRBJ2-1,TGTGCCAGCAGCGGAAACCGGCGGGAGGCCTACAATGAGCAGTTCTTC,CASSGNRREAYNEQFF
TRBV7-8,NA,once,14,TRBJ2-7,TGTGCCAGCAGCTTACGAAGCGGCACTTACGAGCAGTACTTC,CASSLRSGTYEQYF
TRBV5-1,TRBD1,NA,14,TRBJ1-1,TGCGCCAGCAGCTACAGGGGACGGAACACTGAAGCTTTCTTT,CASSYRGRNTEAFF
TRBV9,TRBD1,NA,14,TRBJ1-2,TGTGCCAGCAGCTCCGGGACAGGGGCCTATGGCTACACCTTC,CASSSGTGAYGYTF
TRBV29-1,NA,NA,13,TRBJ2-7,TGCAGCGTTGAGGTGCCAGGAGGCTACGAGCAGTACTTC,CSVEVPGGYEQYF
TRBV11-2,NA,NA,14,TRBJ1-4,TGTGCCAGCAGCTTAGTTGGGGGCTTGGAAAAACTGTTTTTT,CASSLVGGLEKLFF
TRBV29-1,NA,once,14,TRBJ2-5,TGCAGCGTTGAGGGGGGCGACCTCCAGGAGACCCAGTACTTC,CSVEGGDLQETQYF
TRBV28,NA,NA,15,TRBJ2-5,TGTGCCAGCAGCCGTCTCTTCGGGTCGCGGGAGACCCAGTACTTC,CASSRLFGSRETQYF
TRBV27,NA,NA,14,TRBJ2-7,TGTGCCAGCAGTTTACGTGTTGGCTCCTACGAGCAGTACTTC,CASSLRVGSYEQYF
TRBV27,NA,NA,17,TRBJ2-6,TGTGCCAGCAGAGTAAAACGTCTGCTCTCTGGGGCCAACGTCCTGACTTTC,CASRVKRLLSGANVLTF
TRBV5-6,NA,NA,16,TRBJ2-1,TGTGCCAGCAGCTTGGCACCTTTCGAGCGGGACAATGAGCAGTTCTTC,CASSLAPFERDNEQFF
TRBV7-9,TRBD2,once,17,TRBJ2-7,TGTGCCAGCAGCCCCCTCCGGGGGGACCCCAGCTCCTACGAGCAGTACTTC,CASSPLRGDPSSYEQYF
TRBV15,TRBD2,NA,14,TRBJ2-7,TGTGCCACCAGCAGAGATCGGGAGGGATACGAGCAGTACTTC,CATSRDREGYEQYF
TRBV2,NA,NA,14,TRBJ2-7,TGTGCCGGCAGTGATTCAGAGGGGGGATACGAGCAGTACTTC,CAGSDSEGGYEQYF
TRBV7-9,NA,once,14,TRBJ2-1,TGTGCCAGCAGCATAGGCGGACTGAACAATGAGCAGTTCTTC,CASSIGGLNNEQFF
TRBV11-2,NA,NA,13,TRBJ2-7,TGTGCCAGCAGCTTCAAGGGCCCCCACGAGCAGTACTTC,CASSFKGPHEQYF
TRBV25-1,TRBD2,NA,16,TRBJ2-5,TGTGCCAGCAGTGACCTCCGGACTAGCGGCCAAGAGACCCAGTACTTC,CASSDLRTSGQETQYF
TRBV19,TRBD1,NA,18,TRBJ2-6,TGTGCCAGTACCCCAAGACAGGGGGCAAGATCTGGGGCCAACGTCCTGACTTTC,CASTPRQGARSGANVLTF
TRBV9,NA,NA,15,TRBJ2-3,TGTGCCAGCAGCGCACTACAATCTAGCACAGATACGCAGTATTTT,CASSALQSSTDTQYF
TRBV6-6,NA,NA,14,TRBJ1-1,TGTGCCAGCAGACCCAGGGCAGAGCCTTTTGAAGCTTTCTTT,CASRPRAEPFEAFF